Below are 27 T cell receptor beta chains sequenced from a single sample in a study of blood T cell repertoires in COVID-19. The repertoire was sequenced with immunoSEQ multiplex PCR; TCRdb's copy has only in-frame clones and lacks some. Of over 150,000 clones in the sample, roughly nine tenths were seen once. Specimen: peripheral blood. The receptor set was obtained from a man aged 65 to 79 with active or convalescent COVID-19.

The sample holds one count of this clone. The J gene is TRBJ2-7, the V gene TRBV5-4; 8 nucleotides match TRBD2. Unmatched junction bases numbered 11, after V lost 4 bases and J lost 5 bases. The CDR3 sequence is 15 residues long. CDR1 and CDR2 from the germline V gene are SGHNT and YYREEE (reference sequence). The CDR3 sequence is CASSPISGGDHEQYF. CDR3 sequence (DNA): TGTGCCAGCAGCCCTATCAGCGGGGGCGACCACGAGCAGTACTTC.

The chain uses TRBV10-2 and TRBJ1-1, with D possibly being TRBD1 (5 bases). The germline V and J ends were trimmed by 6 bases and 5 bases, with 19 bases remaining between them. The CDR3 has 15 residues. Germline CDR1 WSHSY, CDR2 SAAADI. CDR3 coding DNA: TGCGCCAGCAGCGATGCAACAGGTGGGCGGACTGAAGCTTTCTTT. Its protein product is CASSDATGGRTEAFF.

In the case of this clone: A junction boundary mismatches the germline segment, possibly from a read error. The CDR3: CASSLGSGRIGGELFF. CDR3 sequence (DNA): TGCGCCAGCAGTTTGGGCAGCGGGAGAATCGGTGGGGAGCTGTTTTTT. The chain has TRBV5-1 and TRBJ2-2, with TRBD2 matching over 8 bases. The CDR3 has 16 amino acids. Germline CDR1 SGHRS, CDR2 YFSETQ.

The J gene is TRBJ2-5, the V gene TRBV19; the D gene is possibly TRBD2 (6 bases). The CDR3 is 16 residues long. CDR1 and CDR2 (germline): LNHDA, SQIVND (reference sequence). V lost 6 bases and J 2 bases, leaving 19 bases between the germline ends. The CDR3 DNA reads TGTGCCAGTAGCACCCGTTATCTCCGGGGGCAAGAGACCCAGTACTTC. It codes for CASSTRYLRGQETQYF. Supplemented by reference TRBV19 and TRBJ2-5, the full variable domain reads DGGITQSPKYLFRKEGQNVTLSCEQNLNHDAMYWYRQDPGQGLRLIYYSQIVNDFQKGDIAEGYSVSREKKESFPLTVTSAQKNPTAFYLCASSTRYLRGQETQYFGPGTRLLVL.

The J gene is TRBJ2-7, the V gene TRBV19, with D possibly being TRBD2 (6 bases). Trimming stripped 1 base from V and 1 base from J, with 11 bases between. Germline assignment: CDR1 LNHDA and CDR2 SQIVND (reference sequence). The CDR3 length is 15 residues. As DNA, the CDR3 is TGTGCCAGTAGTATAGCGCGGGGCCGGTCCTACGAGCAGTACTTC. Its protein is CASSIARGRSYEQYF.

The chain links TRBV6-6 to TRBJ2-7, with TRBD1 identical over 7 bases. The CDR3 is 16 residues long. The V and J ends lost 6 bases and 4 bases, in that order; junction bases with no gene match: 15. Germline CDR1 reads MNHNY; CDR2 reads SVGAGI (reference sequence). The CDR3 coding sequence is TGTGCCAGCAGATACGGTGGCAGGGGGTATCAATACGAGCAGTACTTC. This codes for CASRYGGRGYQYEQYF.

V usage is TRBV2 and J usage is TRBJ2-7; 12 nucleotides agree with TRBD1. Germline-derived CDR1 and CDR2 are SNHLY and FYNNEI. V trimming: 7 bases; J trimming: 4 bases; junction bases outside the gene matches: 8. This CDR3 spans 15 amino acids. In nucleotides, the CDR3 is TGTGCCAGCACTTCTCCGGGACAGGGGGCATACGAGCAGTACTTC. It yields the protein CASTSPGQGAYEQYF.

J is TRBJ1-5 and V is TRBV3-1 (or the pseudogene TRBV3-2); D gene uncertain. Per the germline V gene, CDR1 is LGHDT and CDR2 is YNNKEL (reference sequence). The CDR3 is made up of 14 amino acids. The ends were cut back, 2 bases at V and 2 bases at J, with 7 bases in the middle. CDR3 region: CASSQREGNQPQHF. In DNA form, the CDR3 reads TGTGCCAGCAGCCAAAGGGAGGGCAATCAGCCCCAGCATTTT.

The gene calls are TRBV5-1 and TRBJ1-1, with 7 bases lining up with TRBD1. The CDR3 is 15 residues long. Germline V gene lookup returns CDR1 SGHRS and CDR2 YFSETQ. The J segment lost 0 bases and the V segment lost 4 bases, leaving 6 bases of the junction unmatched. The CDR3 DNA follows: TGCGCCAGCAGCCTAGAGGGGACAGTGAACACTGAAGCTTTCTTT. Its translation: CASSLEGTVNTEAFF.

The V gene is TRBV5-6, the J gene TRBJ1-4; D is perhaps TRBD1 (5 bases). The CDR3 runs to 13 residues. Germline V gene lookup returns CDR1 SGHDT and CDR2 YYEEEE. Trimming took off 3 bases at V and 10 bases at J, with 13 bases between the two ends. In nucleotides, the CDR3 is TGTGCCAGCAGCTATGGGGCGGAAGGAAAACTGTTTTTT. This sequence encodes CASSYGAEGKLFF.

The DNA of the CDR3 is TGTGCCAGCATTTTACAGGGGAACTATGGCTACACCTTC. Its protein is CASILQGNYGYTF. The V and J genes are TRBV6-5 and TRBJ1-2; 7 bases agree with TRBD1. The CDR3 loop spans 13 amino acids. Unmatched junction bases numbered 4, after V lost 7 bases and J lost 2 bases. Germline V gene sequence: CDR1 MNHEY, CDR2 SVGAGI.

This chain links TRBV4-3 with TRBJ2-7; TRBD2 matches at 10 bases. Trimming took 5 bases from V and 1 from J; bases not matched to a gene: 5. Looked up from germline, CDR1 is LGHNA and CDR2 is YSLEER. This CDR3 has 15 residues. The chain's CDR3 is CASSESAGGSYEQYF. The DNA for the CDR3 is TGCGCCAGCAGCGAGTCAGCGGGAGGGTCCTACGAGCAGTACTTC.

The chain links TRBV9 to TRBJ2-3, with 9 positions matching TRBD1. The CDR3 loop spans 14 amino acids. V was clipped by 4 bases and J by 2 bases; unmatched bases: 2. The germline V gene has CDR1 SGDLS and CDR2 YYNGEE. The CDR3 is CASSRTGVTDTQYF. In DNA, the CDR3 is TGTGCCAGCAGCAGGACAGGGGTCACAGATACGCAGTATTTT.

This clone was counted once. This chain uses TRBV5-8 with TRBJ1-5, with D possibly TRBD1 on 5 matching bases. This CDR3 has 15 amino acids. Germline CDR1 is SGHTS and CDR2 is YDEGEE. V lost 4 bases and J 2 bases, leaving 13 bases between the germline ends. CDR3 DNA: TGTGCCAGCAGCGGACATCTCAGGGGCAATCAGCCCCAGCATTTT. The encoded protein is CASSGHLRGNQPQHF.

This clone was seen only once. The chain joins TRBV4-3 to TRBJ2-6; 9 bases are shared with TRBD1. The CDR3 runs to 20 residues. V dropped 4 bases and J dropped 0; count of bases not matched to a gene: 13. CDR1 is LGHNA and CDR2 is YSLEER in the germline V gene. The CDR3 reads CASSRPLAGTGYSGANVLTF. Here the CDR3 DNA reads TGCGCCAGCAGCCGACCTCTTGCCGGGACAGGGTACTCTGGGGCCAACGTCCTGACTTTC.

This chain uses TRBV18 with TRBJ1-2; the D gene is possibly TRBD1 (5 bases). The germline V and J ends were trimmed by 3 bases and 7 bases, with 21 bases remaining between them. The CDR3 is 16 amino acids. CDR1 and CDR2 from the germline V gene are KGHSH and LQKENI. CDR3 in amino acids: CASSPPWGLLAGGYTF. For the CDR3, the DNA is TGTGCCAGCTCACCCCCGTGGGGACTGTTGGCCGGTGGCTACACCTTC.

The chain uses TRBV19 and TRBJ1-4; TRBD1 aligns across 9 bases. The CDR3 spans 17 residues. Per the germline V gene, CDR1 is LNHDA and CDR2 is SQIVND (reference sequence). Losses at the gene ends were 4 bases for V and 8 bases for J; bases not matched to a gene: 14. The CDR3 sequence: CASSSDSGTGLGEKLFF. The CDR3 DNA follows: TGTGCCAGTAGTAGCGACTCCGGGACAGGGTTGGGAGAAAAACTGTTTTTT. The variable domain in full, completed from reference TRBV19 and TRBJ1-4, reads DGGITQSPKYLFRKEGQNVTLSCEQNLNHDAMYWYRQDPGQGLRLIYYSQIVNDFQKGDIAEGYSVSREKKESFPLTVTSAQKNPTAFYLCASSSDSGTGLGEKLFFGSGTQLSVL.

The chain recombines TRBV23-1 with TRBJ2-7; D may be TRBD2 (7 bases). TRBV23-1 is treated as an ORF (open reading frame) with a function not yet certain. V gave up 4 bases and J gave up 3 bases, with 19 bases separating them. The CDR3 is 16 amino acids. The DNA of the CDR3 is TGCGCCAGCAGTCGCAAAGGGGGGGGACGGATCTACGAGCAGTACTTC. Translation gives CASSRKGGGRIYEQYF.

The chain uses TRBV10-2 and TRBJ2-1, with TRBD2 matching over 10 bases. The length of the CDR3 is 14 residues. The germline gives CDR1 WSHSY, CDR2 SAAADI. Trimming cost V 6 bases and J 6 bases; bases outside gene matches: 5. The CDR3 DNA follows: TGCGCCAGCAGGGAGCGGGAGGGCCGCAATGAGCAGTTCTTC. Protein product: CASREREGRNEQFF.

The chain combines TRBV12-3 or TRBV12-4 with TRBJ1-1; 9 nucleotides match TRBD1. This CDR3 is 12 amino acids long. V lost 3 bases to trimming and J lost 11 bases; unmatched junction nucleotides: 4. The CDR3 protein is CASSLGTGLAFF. In nucleotides, the CDR3 is TGTGCCAGCAGTTTGGGGACAGGGTTGGCTTTCTTT.

Only a few counts were recorded for this clone. V usage is TRBV29-1 and J usage is TRBJ2-3; no reliable D call. Germline V gene lookup returns CDR1 SQVTM and CDR2 ANQGSEA. The CDR3 is 11 residues long. The V end lost 4 bases, the J end lost 4 bases, and 6 bases lay between the germline ends. The CDR3 DNA reads as TGCAGCGTTGGAACTGCAGATACGCAGTATTTT. Its protein is CSVGTADTQYF.

This clone was seen a single time. The chain couples TRBV4-3 to TRBJ1-2, with 7 bases matching TRBD1. V lost 0 bases and J lost 14; bases outside the gene matches: 9. This CDR3 has 13 amino acids. Germline V lookup: CDR1 LGHNA, CDR2 YSLEER. The CDR3 DNA sequence: TGCGCCAGCAGCCAAGACAACAGGGGCGGTCATACCTTC. Protein sequence: CASSQDNRGGHTF.

The rearrangement links TRBV4-3 to TRBJ1-1; TRBD1 aligns across 8 bases. Germline loops: CDR1 LGHNA, CDR2 YSLEER. CDR3 length equals 13 residues. V lost 4 bases, J lost 9 bases, and 7 bases stayed unmatched. The CDR3 DNA follows: TGCGCCAGCAGCCCTCGGCAGGGGGCCCAAGCTTTCTTT. Amino acid sequence: CASSPRQGAQAFF.

The chain recombines TRBV2 with TRBJ1-6; TRBD1 is a possible D gene (5 bases). The CDR3 sequence is 15 residues long. The V gene lost 4 bases and the J gene lost 10 bases, with 17 bases spanning the gap. In germline, CDR1 is SNHLY, CDR2 FYNNEI. The CDR3 sequence is CASSGSRAVESPLHF. The CDR3 bases are TGTGCCAGCAGTGGAAGCAGGGCAGTCGAATCACCCCTCCACTTT.

CDR3 region: CASSPGATGGETQYF. In nucleotides, the CDR3 is TGTGCCAGCAGCCCCGGCGCAACAGGGGGAGAGACCCAGTACTTC. The chain is built from TRBV3-1 (or the pseudogene TRBV3-2) and TRBJ2-5, with 8 bases matching TRBD1. CDR3 length: 15 residues. The J segment lost 4 bases and the V segment lost 4 bases, leaving 8 bases of the junction unmatched. CDR1 is LGHDT, CDR2 YNNKEL, per germline (reference sequence).

Many counts were recorded for this clone. Other DNA sequences from this sample encode an identical CDR3 as well. The chain recombines TRBV6-2 or TRBV6-3 with TRBJ1-5, with D unclear. The germline V and J ends were trimmed by 2 bases and 4 bases, with 6 bases remaining between them. This CDR3 has 13 residues. The germline V gene encodes CDR1 MNHEY and CDR2 SVGEGT. The CDR3, as DNA: TGTGCCAGCAGTTACCAATCAAATCAGCCCCAGCATTTT. As protein: CASSYQSNQPQHF.

The rearrangement joins TRBV19 to TRBJ1-5; D is undetermined. The CDR3 extends over 14 amino acids. V lost 7 bases and J lost 6, with 16 bases in between. The V gene's germline CDR1 is LNHDA and CDR2 SQIVND (reference sequence). CDR3 protein: CASTSRAGSQPQHF. CDR3 nucleotide sequence: TGTGCCAGTACGTCGCGGGCAGGAAGTCAGCCCCAGCATTTT.